Reported below is one T cell receptor (beta chain). Its antigen is undetermined. These data come from a study of radiation and T cells in renal cell carcinoma. The overall study: Nephrectomy followed 15 Gy stereotactic body radiation by 4 weeks. Points from the study as a whole: From baseline, blood top tumor clonotypes peaked at 2 weeks post-radiation.

Time point specified: blood 2 weeks post-SBRT. This sample's treatment: 15 Gy SBRT to primary tumor, nephrectomy 4 weeks later. Germline-derived CDR1 and CDR2 are SGHDN and FVKESK. V was pared by 6 bases and J by 6 bases, with 20 bases between. This CDR3 comprises 15 residues. Clones were read by immunoSEQ multiplex PCR, and TCRdb kept only the in-frame ones, dropping some. Of some 120,000 clones listed, 65% to 85% are singletons. The sequence was collected from a middle-aged man with renal cell carcinoma. V is TRBV14 and J is TRBJ1-1, with a possible D match to TRBD1 (6 bases). The specimen was blood, collected from a patient whose treatment included radiotherapy and nephrectomy. DNA for the CDR3: TGTGCCAGCAGGCACAAACAGGGATCCGTCGCTGAAGCTTTCTTT. Its protein product is CASRHKQGSVAEAFF.